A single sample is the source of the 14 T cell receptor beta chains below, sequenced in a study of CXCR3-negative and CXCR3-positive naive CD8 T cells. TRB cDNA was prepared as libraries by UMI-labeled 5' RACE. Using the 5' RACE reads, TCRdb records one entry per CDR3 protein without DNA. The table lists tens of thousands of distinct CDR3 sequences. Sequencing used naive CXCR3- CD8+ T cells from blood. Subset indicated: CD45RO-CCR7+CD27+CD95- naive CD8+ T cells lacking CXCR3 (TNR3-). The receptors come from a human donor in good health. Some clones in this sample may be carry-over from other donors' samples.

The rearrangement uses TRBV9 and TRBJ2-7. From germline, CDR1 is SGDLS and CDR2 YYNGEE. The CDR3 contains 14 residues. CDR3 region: CASSVGGSTYEQYF.

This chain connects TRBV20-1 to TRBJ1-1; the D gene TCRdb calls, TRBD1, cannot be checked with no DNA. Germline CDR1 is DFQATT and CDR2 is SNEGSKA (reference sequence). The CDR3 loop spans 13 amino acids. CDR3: CSAPGWGPHEAFF.

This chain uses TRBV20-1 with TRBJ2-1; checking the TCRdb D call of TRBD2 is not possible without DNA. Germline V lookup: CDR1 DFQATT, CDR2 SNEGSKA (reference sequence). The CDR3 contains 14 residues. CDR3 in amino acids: CSASGWIGRNEQFF.

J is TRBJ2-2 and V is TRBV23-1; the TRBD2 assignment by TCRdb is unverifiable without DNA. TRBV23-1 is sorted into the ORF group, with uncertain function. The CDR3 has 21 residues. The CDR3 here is CASSQYRGLGLAPTNTGELFF.

CDR3 sequence reads: CASSFAYNYGYTF. This chain links TRBV28 with TRBJ1-2. The CDR3 spans 13 residues. CDR1 MDHEN and CDR2 SYDVKM come from the germline V gene.

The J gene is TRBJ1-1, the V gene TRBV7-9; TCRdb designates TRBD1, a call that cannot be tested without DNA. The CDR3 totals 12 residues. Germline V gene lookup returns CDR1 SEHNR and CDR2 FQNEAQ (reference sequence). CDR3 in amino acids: CASSAEDRRAFF.

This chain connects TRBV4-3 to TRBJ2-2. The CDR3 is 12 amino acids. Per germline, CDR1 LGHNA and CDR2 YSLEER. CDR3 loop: CASSQDPGELFF.

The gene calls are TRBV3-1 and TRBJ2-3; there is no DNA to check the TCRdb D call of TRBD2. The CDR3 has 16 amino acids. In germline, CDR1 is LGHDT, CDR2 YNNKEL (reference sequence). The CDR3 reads CASSQLAGSITDTQYF.

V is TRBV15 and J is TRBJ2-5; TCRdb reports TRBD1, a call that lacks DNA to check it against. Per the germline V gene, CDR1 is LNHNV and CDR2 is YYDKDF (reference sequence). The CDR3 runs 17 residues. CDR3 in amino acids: CATSTHSVTGYQETQYF.

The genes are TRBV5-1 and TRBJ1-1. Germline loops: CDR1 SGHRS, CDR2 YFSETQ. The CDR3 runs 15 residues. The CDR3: CASSPGRELAPEAFF.

The CDR3 sequence: CASRGGPDNEQFF. The rearrangement links TRBV6-5 to TRBJ2-1; TCRdb proposes TRBD2, but this gene call is untestable without DNA. The CDR3 extends over 13 amino acids. From germline, CDR1 is MNHEY and CDR2 SVGAGI.

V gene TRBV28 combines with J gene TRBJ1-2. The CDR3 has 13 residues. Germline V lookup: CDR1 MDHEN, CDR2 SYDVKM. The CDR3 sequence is CASRFAGLGGYTF.

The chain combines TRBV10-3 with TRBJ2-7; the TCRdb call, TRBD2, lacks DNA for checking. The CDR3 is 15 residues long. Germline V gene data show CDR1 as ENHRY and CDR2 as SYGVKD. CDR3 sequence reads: CAISESLAVAYEQYF.

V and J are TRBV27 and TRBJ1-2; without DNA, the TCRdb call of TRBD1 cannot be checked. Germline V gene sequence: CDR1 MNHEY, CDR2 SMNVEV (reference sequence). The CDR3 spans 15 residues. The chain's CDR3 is CASSPQGPLAYGYTF.